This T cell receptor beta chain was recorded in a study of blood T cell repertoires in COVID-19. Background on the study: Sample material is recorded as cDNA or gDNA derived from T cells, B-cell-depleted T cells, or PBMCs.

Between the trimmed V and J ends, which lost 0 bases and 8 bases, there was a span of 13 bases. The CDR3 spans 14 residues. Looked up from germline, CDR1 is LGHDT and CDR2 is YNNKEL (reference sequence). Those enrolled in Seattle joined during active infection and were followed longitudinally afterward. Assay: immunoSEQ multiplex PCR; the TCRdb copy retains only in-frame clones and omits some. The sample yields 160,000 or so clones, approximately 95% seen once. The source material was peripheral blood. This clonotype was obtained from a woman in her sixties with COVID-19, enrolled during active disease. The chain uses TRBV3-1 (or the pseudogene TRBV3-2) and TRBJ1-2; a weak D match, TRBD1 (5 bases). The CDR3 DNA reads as TGTGCCAGCAGCCAAGAGGGGGAGGGAGGGGGCTACACCTTC. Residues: CASSQEGEGGGYTF.